What follows are 13 T cell receptor beta chains derived from one specimen sequenced in a study of cytomegalovirus exposure and HLA in healthy donors. Primers included in the PCR were 60 Vbeta and 13 Jbeta primers. Method: immunoSEQ multiplex PCR; TCRdb's copy keeps in-frame clones and lacks some. The table records under 250,000 clones, 79% of them present only once. The sample consisted of PBMCs. Receptors originate from a woman aged 30 to 39 in good health and CMV-seropositive.

The rearrangement uses TRBV2 and TRBJ1-5; weak D call: TRBD1 (6 bases). V was pared by 8 bases and J by 6 bases, with 17 bases between. The length of the CDR3 is 14 residues. Looked up from germline, CDR1 is SNHLY and CDR2 is FYNNEI. In nucleotides, the CDR3 is TGTGCCAGCCTCAAGGAACAGGGTCTTCAGCCCCAGCATTTT. It is translated as CASLKEQGLQPQHF.

The genes are TRBV4-3 and TRBJ1-2; D call uncertain. Trimming stripped 3 bases from V and 2 bases from J, with 13 bases between. In germline, CDR1 is LGHNA, CDR2 YSLEER. The CDR3 is 15 residues long. Written as DNA, the CDR3 is TGCGCCAGCAGCCAGGCAACAGAGATCAACTATGGCTACACCTTC. Amino acids: CASSQATEINYGYTF.

The chain employs TRBV4-1 and TRBJ2-5, with a possible D match to TRBD1 (6 bases). Germline assignment: CDR1 MGHRA and CDR2 YSYEKL. The CDR3 loop spans 17 amino acids. Trimming took 4 bases from V and 4 from J, leaving 22 bases between them. The CDR3 sequence is CASSLGWDTRGGETQYF. CDR3 nucleotide sequence: TGCGCCAGCAGCCTAGGGTGGGACACCCGGGGCGGAGAGACCCAGTACTTC.

V usage is TRBV6-5 and J usage is TRBJ1-1, with no clear D. Germline V gene sequence: CDR1 MNHEY, CDR2 SVGAGI. Trimming took 0 bases from V and 1 from J, leaving 9 bases between them. This CDR3 is built from 15 residues. CDR3 region: CASSYSITGNTEAFF. The CDR3 nucleotides read TGTGCCAGCAGTTACTCGATAACCGGGAACACTGAAGCTTTCTTT.

This chain uses TRBV5-1 with TRBJ1-2, with D possibly TRBD1 on 5 matching bases. CDR1 SGHRS and CDR2 YFSETQ come from the germline V gene. There are 12 residues in the CDR3. V dropped 1 base and J dropped 8 bases, with 9 bases sitting between them. CDR3 sequence (DNA): TGCGCCAGCAGCTTGTCGGGGGAGGGCTACACCTTC. Encoded protein: CASSLSGEGYTF.

The genes are TRBV6-5 and TRBJ1-2, with TRBD1 identical over 8 bases. With V trimmed by 2 bases and J by 5 bases, 1 base remained unmatched. The CDR3 length is 13 residues. Germline V gene data show CDR1 as MNHEY and CDR2 as SVGAGI. CDR3 region: CASSYRTGYGYTF. Written as DNA, the CDR3 is TGTGCCAGCAGTTACCGGACAGGGTATGGCTACACCTTC.

The rearrangement links TRBV19 to TRBJ2-2, with TRBD2 as a possible D gene (6 bases). This CDR3 is 16 amino acids long. Trimming cost V 5 bases and J 2 bases, with 15 bases left between them. Germline CDR1 LNHDA, CDR2 SQIVND (reference sequence). The CDR3: CASSPLRESNTGELFF. The CDR3, as DNA: TGTGCCAGTAGTCCACTTCGGGAGAGTAACACCGGGGAGCTGTTTTTT.

This chain uses TRBV5-1 with TRBJ2-5; 10 bases align to TRBD2. Germline V gives CDR1 SGHRS, CDR2 YFSETQ. The CDR3 loop spans 16 amino acids. J gave up 5 bases and V 0 bases, and 7 bases lay outside the gene matches. CDR3 in amino acids: CASSLASGGAEETQYF. DNA of the CDR3: TGCGCCAGCAGCTTGGCAAGCGGGGGGGCTGAGGAGACCCAGTACTTC.

The chain is built from TRBV29-1 and TRBJ2-1; 7 nucleotides line up with TRBD2. V trimming: 7 bases; J trimming: 5 bases; junction bases outside the gene matches: 17. Germline lookup yields CDR1 SQVTM and CDR2 ANQGSEA. The CDR3 extends over 16 amino acids. CDR3 bases: TGCAGCGCCACGCCCGGACTAGGTGTTCAAGACAATGAGCAGTTCTTC. Its translation is CSATPGLGVQDNEQFF.

The V call is TRBV5-6, the J call TRBJ1-1, with a tentative D call TRBD1 (6 bases). The ends were cut back, 0 bases at V and 4 bases at J, with 10 bases in the middle. This CDR3 comprises 14 residues. Germline assignment: CDR1 SGHDT and CDR2 YYEEEE. The CDR3 bases are TGTGCCAGCAGCTTGGTTGGCAGGGGCACTGAAGCTTTCTTT. This gives the protein CASSLVGRGTEAFF.

The chain is built from TRBV5-6 and TRBJ2-7, with D hard to call. There are 13 residues in the CDR3. The germline V gene encodes CDR1 SGHDT and CDR2 YYEEEE. The germline V and J ends were trimmed by 0 bases and 3 bases, with 7 bases remaining between them. The DNA for the CDR3 is TGTGCCAGCAGCTTGGGAGTAATCTACGAGCAGTACTTC. As protein: CASSLGVIYEQYF.

This rearrangement joins TRBV27 to TRBJ1-1, with unresolved D. V was pared by 3 bases and J by 10 bases, with 15 bases between. Germline CDR1 MNHEY, CDR2 SMNVEV (reference sequence). The CDR3 contains 13 residues. CDR3 sequence: CASSFGGPAGAFF. DNA of the CDR3: TGTGCCAGCAGTTTTGGCGGGCCGGCCGGAGCTTTCTTT.

This clone turned up a few times. This chain uses TRBV5-1 with TRBJ1-1; D gene ambiguous. This CDR3 region has 13 residues. In germline, CDR1 is SGHRS, CDR2 YFSETQ. Trimming left V 4 bases short and J 4 bases short, with 11 bases between. In nucleotides, the CDR3 is TGCGCCAGCAGCGCAGTGGTTGGCACTGAAGCTTTCTTT. Amino acid sequence: CASSAVVGTEAFF.